Below, 15 T cell receptor beta chains from the same sample are listed, as sequenced in a study of blood T cells in healthy people across ages. A sample-barcoded 5' primer and a J-beta primer mix were used in a second PCR of roughly 7 to 11 cycles. TCRdb reanalysed the 5' RACE reads using MiXCR and keeps one entry per CDR3 protein. The table has about 640,000 distinct CDR3 sequences, roughly three fifths seen once. Sequencing used blood. The receptors originated from a man in his sixties in good health.

This clonotype was found a few times. The chain is built from TRBV27 and TRBJ2-3; a weak D match, TRBD1 (6 bases). The CDR3 totals 14 residues. Deletions cut 4 bases from V and 1 base from J, with 9 bases between. Germline-derived CDR1 and CDR2 are MNHEY and SMNVEV (reference sequence). CDR3 in amino acids: CASSWTVGTDTQYF. CDR3 bases: TGTGCCAGCAGTTGGACAGTCGGCACAGATACGCAGTATTTT.

The chain uses TRBV25-1 and TRBJ2-3; D might be TRBD1 or TRBD2, each matching 5 bases. The CDR3 runs 15 residues. V lost 6 bases and J lost 1, with 14 bases in between. CDR1 is MGHDK, CDR2 SYGVNS, per germline. CDR3 nucleotides: TGTGCCAGCAGCCCTGCCGGGGCCGGCACAGATACGCAGTATTTT. This encodes CASSPAGAGTDTQYF.

This clonotype was detected only a few times. The rearrangement uses TRBV29-1 and TRBJ2-5, with D possibly TRBD2 on 5 matching bases. V was trimmed by 3 bases and J by 5 bases, leaving 13 bases between them. The germline CDR1 and CDR2 sequences are SQVTM and ANQGSEA. CDR3 length: 13 amino acids. The CDR3 is CSVDLGGSETQYF. In nucleotides, the CDR3 is TGCAGCGTTGACTTAGGAGGTAGTGAGACCCAGTACTTC.

The sample holds one count of this clonotype. This chain links TRBV6-6 with TRBJ2-4; TRBD1 might be the D (6 bases). TRBJ2-7 matches the DNA end more closely, so the J call is doubtful. The germline gives CDR1 MNHNY, CDR2 SVGAGI (reference sequence). The CDR3 is 14 amino acids. CDR3 in amino acids: CASSYTGLNYEQYF. The CDR3 DNA is TGTGCCAGCAGTTACACAGGGTTGAACTACGAGCAGTACTTC.

The gene calls are TRBV5-1 and TRBJ1-2; D remains unclear. This CDR3 is 14 amino acids long. Germline CDR1 and CDR2: SGHRS and YFSETQ. Trimming removed 0 bases from V and 8 bases from J, with 14 bases in between. CDR3 sequence: CASSLGRGIGGYTF. As DNA, the CDR3 is TGCGCCAGCAGCTTGGGCAGAGGGATCGGAGGCTACACCTTC.

The V call is TRBV28, the J call TRBJ1-2; perhaps TRBD1 as D (5 bases). The V end lost 8 bases, the J end lost 3 bases, and 16 bases lay between the germline ends. The CDR3 runs to 14 residues. The germline V gene encodes CDR1 MDHEN and CDR2 SYDVKM. The CDR3 sequence is CASSGTSVYYGYTF. CDR3 coding DNA: TGTGCCAGCTCCGGGACCAGCGTTTACTATGGCTACACCTTC.

The count of this clonotype is one. The chain couples TRBV7-8 to TRBJ2-7; 10 bases match TRBD2. V lost 0 bases and J lost 7; bases outside the gene matches: 6. In germline, CDR1 is SGHVS, CDR2 FQNEAQ. The CDR3 covers 15 residues. The CDR3 sequence: CASSLALAGVSEQYF. CDR3 DNA sequence: TGTGCCAGCAGCTTAGCCCTAGCGGGGGTATCTGAGCAGTACTTC.

V and J are TRBV12-3 or TRBV12-4 and TRBJ2-1; D is undetermined. The CDR3 contains 11 residues. The V and J ends lost 0 bases and 10 bases respectively, with 4 bases between them. CDR3 DNA: TGTGCCAGCAGTTTAGCGTCCGAGCAGTTCTTC. It codes for CASSLASEQFF.

This clonotype was picked up a small number of times. The chain links TRBV2 to TRBJ2-4, with 13 bases lining up with TRBD2. CDR1 SNHLY and CDR2 FYNNEI come from the germline V gene. V shed 7 bases, J shed 13 bases, and the junction held 10 bases outside the gene matches. The CDR3 has 14 residues. The CDR3 bases are TGTGCCAGCACCCCGGGACTAGCGGGGACAGGGCAGTACTTC. As protein: CASTPGLAGTGQYF.

This clonotype appeared once. A clone one base away is much larger, so this may be a read error. The chain recombines TRBV7-9 with TRBJ1-1, with no clear D. The CDR3 spans 15 residues. V dropped 3 bases and J dropped 2 bases, with 13 bases sitting between them. The germline gives CDR1 SEHNR, CDR2 FQNEAQ (reference sequence). This CDR3 reads CASSFVTGPNTEAFF. For the CDR3, the DNA is TGTGCCAGCAGCTTTGTGACGGGTCCCAACACTGAAGCTTTCTTT.

V is TRBV4-1 and J is TRBJ1-2, with a weak D call TRBD1 (5 bases). CDR1 MGHRA and CDR2 YSYEKL come from the germline V gene. Trimming stripped 1 base from V and 0 bases from J, with 15 bases between. The CDR3 runs to 17 residues. In DNA form, the CDR3 reads TGCGCCAGCAGCCAAGGGTGGCGGGGCACAGCTAACTATGGCTACACCTTC. Translating gives CASSQGWRGTANYGYTF.

The CDR3 DNA reads as TGTGCCAGCAGCAAAGGCTGGGGGGAGACCGAGTACCAAGAGACCCAGTACTTC. Its protein is CASSKGWGETEYQETQYF. The chain links TRBV21-1 to TRBJ2-5; the table calls TRBD1, which could not be checked here. TRBV21-1 is deemed a pseudogene. This CDR3 has 18 residues.

The rearrangement uses TRBV11-3 and TRBJ2-1, with D possibly matching TRBD2 (5 bases). Germline V gene lookup returns CDR1 SGHNT and CDR2 YENEEA. The CDR3 is 15 amino acids. Trimming pared 1 base from V and 3 bases from J, leaving 10 bases between. The CDR3 DNA reads TGTGCCAGCAGCTTAGGGGTGACTATCTACAATGAGCAGTTCTTC. Amino acids: CASSLGVTIYNEQFF.

This clonotype was found many times. The rearrangement joins TRBV28 to TRBJ2-5, with D perhaps given as TRBD1 or TRBD2 (6 bases each). This CDR3 has 14 residues. The V gene lost 5 bases and the J gene lost 4 bases, with 14 bases spanning the gap. Germline V gene data show CDR1 as MDHEN and CDR2 as SYDVKM. For the CDR3, the DNA is TGTGCCAGCAGTCCGGGGGCGGTAGGAGAGACCCAGTACTTC. As protein: CASSPGAVGETQYF.

The V call is TRBV12-3 or TRBV12-4, the J call TRBJ2-6; D unresolved. The CDR3 extends over 18 amino acids. Deletions cut 5 bases from V and 4 bases from J, with 21 bases between. CDR3 in amino acids: CASSPPFKGPSGANVLTF. CDR3 DNA sequence: TGTGCCAGCAGTCCCCCCTTTAAAGGGCCCTCGGGGGCCAACGTCCTGACTTTC.